One and the same sample provided the 32 T cell receptor beta chains below, sequenced in a study of blood T cell repertoires in COVID-19. TCRdb's copy holds only in-frame clones and misses some; the assay was immunoSEQ multiplex PCR. Here the sample spans 55,000 to 75,000 clones, around 77% being singletons. Sequencing used peripheral blood. The receptors stem from a woman in her 70s with COVID-19, enrolled during active disease.

V is TRBV6-6 and J is TRBJ2-1, with 8 bases that match TRBD2. Germline V gene data show CDR1 as MNHNY and CDR2 as SVGAGI (reference sequence). V was pared by 6 bases and J by 5 bases, with 6 bases of the junction left unmatched. The CDR3 runs 14 residues. Written as DNA, the CDR3 is TGTGCCAGCAGGTCGGGACTAGGGAACAATGAGCAGTTCTTC. It specifies CASRSGLGNNEQFF.

The gene calls are TRBV11-2 and TRBJ2-1, with 7 bases aligning to TRBD2. This CDR3 has 15 amino acids. J gave up 5 bases and V 5 bases, and 9 bases lay outside the gene matches. Germline CDR1 is SGHAT and CDR2 is FQNNGV. As DNA, the CDR3 is TGTGCCAGCAGCCAGCGACTAGCACCCGACAATGAGCAGTTCTTC. Amino acid sequence: CASSQRLAPDNEQFF.

The chain has TRBV15 and TRBJ2-2; 8 bases map to TRBD2. V was clipped by 7 bases and J by 4 bases; unmatched bases: 11. This CDR3 has 16 amino acids. Germline CDR1 LNHNV, CDR2 YYDKDF (reference sequence). The CDR3 protein is CATTYYSGVGTGELFF. The CDR3 nucleotides read TGTGCCACCACTTACTATAGCGGGGTTGGCACCGGGGAGCTGTTTTTT.

This chain uses TRBV29-1 with TRBJ2-2; 12 nucleotides line up with TRBD2. The germline V gene encodes CDR1 SQVTM and CDR2 ANQGSEA. CDR3 length equals 14 residues. V lost 7 bases and J lost 4; bases outside the gene matches: 4. CDR3 amino acids: CSGGLAGPTGELFF. The DNA of the CDR3 is TGCAGCGGAGGACTAGCGGGACCCACCGGGGAGCTGTTTTTT.

The genes are TRBV4-1 and TRBJ1-6; tentatively, D is TRBD1 (5 bases). The CDR3 spans 17 residues. CDR1 and CDR2 (germline): MGHRA, YSYEKL. V gave up 0 bases and J gave up 7 bases, with 16 bases separating them. The CDR3 protein is CASSQDLWAGRNSPLHF. CDR3 in DNA: TGCGCCAGCAGCCAAGATCTATGGGCAGGGAGGAATTCACCCCTCCACTTT.

The CDR3 DNA reads as TGTGCCAGCAGCTCGACACCGAGCTCCTACAATGAGCAGTTCTTC. Translation gives CASSSTPSSYNEQFF. V and J are TRBV7-3 and TRBJ2-1, with D unclear. V lost 4 bases and J 0 bases, leaving 10 bases between the germline ends. Germline V gene data show CDR1 as SGHTA and CDR2 as FQGTGA. This CDR3 is 15 amino acids long.

This clone was recorded once. The chain joins TRBV6-5 to TRBJ1-5, with no clear D. CDR3 size: 15 residues. Trimming removed 6 bases at V and 1 base at J, with 13 bases between. From germline, CDR1 is MNHEY and CDR2 SVGAGI. CDR3 region: CASRKRGISNQPQHF. Here the CDR3 DNA reads TGTGCCAGCAGAAAAAGAGGGATCAGCAATCAGCCCCAGCATTTT.

The rearrangement links TRBV19 to TRBJ1-5; 10 bases line up with TRBD1. CDR3 size: 14 residues. Trimming at V came to 3 bases and at J to 7 bases, leaving 3 bases not matched to a gene. From germline, CDR1 is LNHDA and CDR2 SQIVND (reference sequence). The CDR3 DNA is TGTGCCAGTAGTATCGGGACAGGGGAACAGCCCCAGCATTTT. Residues: CASSIGTGEQPQHF.

CDR3 nucleotides: TGTGCCAGCAGCCCGACAAGACTAGCGGGCCTCACAGATACGCAGTATTTT. This codes for CASSPTRLAGLTDTQYF. The V call is TRBV9, the J call TRBJ2-3; 10 bases fit TRBD2. Unmatched junction bases numbered 10, after V lost 4 bases and J lost 2 bases. The CDR3 runs 17 residues. Germline V gene lookup returns CDR1 SGDLS and CDR2 YYNGEE.

This sequence joins TRBV18 and TRBJ1-1, with unresolved D. Trimming removed 1 base from V and 1 base from J, with 10 bases in between. Germline V lookup: CDR1 KGHSH, CDR2 LQKENI. The length of the CDR3 is 15 residues. The DNA for the CDR3 is TGTGCCAGCTCACCACTATCCTCTACGAACACTGAAGCTTTCTTT. It specifies CASSPLSSTNTEAFF.

V is TRBV7-3 and J is TRBJ2-1, with 14 bases lining up with TRBD2. The germline CDR1 and CDR2 sequences are SGHTA and FQGTGA. This CDR3 has 16 residues. V dropped 5 bases and J dropped 9; count of bases not matched to a gene: 9. The CDR3 loop is CASSHGGTSGSGEQFF. In DNA form, the CDR3 reads TGTGCCAGCAGCCACGGCGGGACTAGCGGGAGCGGTGAGCAGTTCTTC.

This clone was picked up a small number of times. The chain is built from TRBV20-1 and TRBJ2-1; tentatively, D is TRBD1 (5 bases). In germline, CDR1 is DFQATT, CDR2 SNEGSKA (reference sequence). V was trimmed by 4 bases and J by 0 bases, leaving 10 bases between them. The CDR3 has 14 residues. The chain's CDR3 is CSATDDSSYNEQFF. Here the CDR3 DNA reads TGCAGTGCTACTGACGACAGCTCCTACAATGAGCAGTTCTTC.

The rearrangement joins TRBV29-1 to TRBJ1-3; 9 bases are a match to TRBD1. V dropped 7 bases and J dropped 2; count of bases not matched to a gene: 9. CDR3 length equals 15 residues. In germline, CDR1 is SQVTM, CDR2 ANQGSEA. The CDR3 reads CSGTQGQGTGNTIYF. As DNA, the CDR3 is TGCAGCGGAACACAGGGACAGGGCACTGGAAACACCATATATTTT.

This chain connects TRBV9 to TRBJ2-6, with a weak D call TRBD1 (5 bases). CDR3 length: 15 residues. In germline, CDR1 is SGDLS, CDR2 YYNGEE. The ends were cut back, 6 bases at V and 0 bases at J, with 10 bases in the middle. CDR3 loop: CASTPGISGANVLTF. CDR3 bases: TGTGCCAGCACCCCAGGGATCTCTGGGGCCAACGTCCTGACTTTC.

The chain recombines TRBV14 with TRBJ1-2; D might be TRBD1 (5 bases). This CDR3 contains 14 residues. V was cut by 0 bases and J by 8 bases, with 13 bases left in between. CDR1 and CDR2 from the germline V gene are SGHDN and FVKESK. The DNA for the CDR3 is TGTGCCAGCAGCCAAGATTACGGGGGGGGAGGCTACACCTTC. It codes for CASSQDYGGGGYTF.

The chain recombines TRBV28 with TRBJ2-7; perhaps TRBD2 as D (6 bases). With 6 bases removed from V and 4 bases from J, the gap between germline ends came to 16 bases. Germline CDR1 is MDHEN and CDR2 is SYDVKM. This CDR3 region has 14 residues. In nucleotides, the CDR3 is TGTGCCAGCAGGGGAGGCCCAGGACGGTACGAGCAGTACTTC. Its protein is CASRGGPGRYEQYF.

This chain connects TRBV9 to TRBJ2-2; 7 bases are a match to TRBD2. The V gene end was trimmed by 0 bases and the J gene end by 7 bases; junction bases not matched to a gene: 9. The CDR3 spans 16 residues. Germline loops: CDR1 SGDLS, CDR2 YYNGEE. This CDR3 is CASSVVSGRPRGELFF. In DNA, the CDR3 is TGTGCCAGCAGCGTAGTTAGCGGGCGGCCCCGCGGGGAGCTGTTTTTT.

The chain combines TRBV4-1 with TRBJ2-1; TRBD2 agrees at 7 bases. Germline CDR1 reads MGHRA; CDR2 reads YSYEKL. Trimming removed 3 bases from V and 3 bases from J; junction bases left unmatched: 5. CDR3 size: 15 residues. CDR3 nucleotides: TGCGCCAGCAGCCAGCCTAGCGGTTTCTACAATGAGCAGTTCTTC. This translates into CASSQPSGFYNEQFF.

V usage is TRBV19 and J usage is TRBJ2-6; TRBD1 matches 9 bases. Germline CDR1 LNHDA, CDR2 SQIVND (reference sequence). The CDR3 is made up of 18 amino acids. With 6 bases clipped from V and 0 bases from J, the junction kept 9 bases outside the gene matches. In DNA, the CDR3 is TGTGCCAGTAGGCAAGAGACAGGGGGATACTCTGGGGCCAACGTCCTGACTTTC. Translation gives CASRQETGGYSGANVLTF. Full variable domain (missing parts from reference TRBV19 and TRBJ2-6): DGGITQSPKYLFRKEGQNVTLSCEQNLNHDAMYWYRQDPGQGLRLIYYSQIVNDFQKGDIAEGYSVSREKKESFPLTVTSAQKNPTAFYLCASRQETGGYSGANVLTFGAGSRLTVL.

The chain employs TRBV4-3 and TRBJ1-2, with TRBD1 matching over 7 bases. The CDR3 consists of 14 residues. Germline-derived CDR1 and CDR2 are LGHNA and YSLEER. V gave up 6 bases and J gave up 8 bases; unmatched junction bases: 12. This chain's CDR3 is CASSFTGVQGGYTF. DNA for the CDR3: TGCGCCAGCAGTTTTACAGGGGTTCAAGGAGGCTACACCTTC.

The gene calls are TRBV2 and TRBJ1-3, with no clear D. With 4 bases removed from V and 6 bases from J, the gap between germline ends came to 4 bases. CDR3 size: 11 residues. Per germline, CDR1 SNHLY and CDR2 FYNNEI. Here the CDR3 reads CASSAQNTIYF. The CDR3 coding sequence is TGTGCCAGCAGTGCCCAAAACACCATATATTTT.

The chain is built from TRBV5-4 and TRBJ2-3; the match to TRBD2 covers 8 bases. V gave up 0 bases and J gave up 3 bases; unmatched junction bases: 6. This CDR3 comprises 16 residues. Germline assignment: CDR1 SGHNT and CDR2 YYREEE (reference sequence). This CDR3 reads CASSLGAGGTTDTQYF. The CDR3 nucleotides read TGTGCCAGCAGCTTGGGCGCGGGAGGAACAACAGATACGCAGTATTTT.

The chain couples TRBV2 to TRBJ2-3; 11 bases fit TRBD2. V trimming: 2 bases; J trimming: 3 bases; junction bases outside the gene matches: 4. Per the germline V gene, CDR1 is SNHLY and CDR2 is FYNNEI. The CDR3 spans 16 residues. CDR3 nucleotides: TGTGCCAGCAGTGAAAGGGCTAGCGGGAGGACAGATACGCAGTATTTT. Translated, it gives CASSERASGRTDTQYF.

The CDR3, as DNA: TGTGCCAGCAGCGTAGATGCGGGAGGGTCCTACAATGAGCAGTTCTTC. Protein product: CASSVDAGGSYNEQFF. This chain connects TRBV9 to TRBJ2-1, with 9 bases matching TRBD2. This CDR3 is 16 amino acids long. The germline V gene encodes CDR1 SGDLS and CDR2 YYNGEE. V dropped 0 bases and J dropped 1; count of bases not matched to a gene: 2. The whole variable domain, filled in from reference TRBV9 and TRBJ2-1, reads DSGVTQTPKHLITATGQRVTLRCSPRSGDLSVYWYQQSLDQGLQFLIQYYNGEERAKGNILERFSAQQFPDLHSELNLSSLELGDSALYFCASSVDAGGSYNEQFFGPGTRLTVL.

This clone was observed once. The chain joins TRBV27 to TRBJ1-2; TRBD1 matches 8 bases. Trimming at V came to 11 bases and at J to 4 bases, leaving 3 bases not matched to a gene. The CDR3 is 11 amino acids. Germline values: CDR1 MNHEY, CDR2 SMNVEV (reference sequence). In DNA form, the CDR3 reads TGTGCCGCAGGGGGCGGCTATGGCTACACCTTC. This codes for CAAGGGYGYTF.

The chain carries TRBV5-1 and TRBJ2-2; 9 bases align to TRBD2. Germline CDR1 is SGHRS and CDR2 is YFSETQ. Losses at the gene ends were 0 bases for V and 6 bases for J; bases not matched to a gene: 15. This CDR3 spans 19 amino acids. The CDR3 loop reads CASSLVGLASRVVPGELFF. In DNA, the CDR3 is TGCGCCAGCAGCTTGGTAGGACTAGCGAGTCGAGTGGTCCCCGGGGAGCTGTTTTTT.

The sample holds a few counts of this clone. The chain employs TRBV7-2 and TRBJ1-5; 8 nucleotides match TRBD1. The germline gives CDR1 SGHTA, CDR2 FQGNSA. This CDR3 is built from 15 residues. V lost 4 bases to trimming and J lost 7 bases; unmatched junction nucleotides: 9. As DNA, the CDR3 is TGTGCCAGCAGCTCCGACAGGGGTGGACGGCAGCCCCAGCATTTT. Protein: CASSSDRGGRQPQHF.

The V call is TRBV5-6, the J call TRBJ2-1; 13 bases line up with TRBD2. The CDR3 extends over 17 amino acids. Germline V gene lookup returns CDR1 SGHDT and CDR2 YYEEEE. After removal of 4 bases from V and 7 bases from J, the junction contained 11 bases not matched to a gene. CDR3 sequence reads: CASSRTSGRGPGNEQFF. For the CDR3, the DNA is TGTGCCAGCAGCAGAACTAGCGGGAGGGGACCGGGGAATGAGCAGTTCTTC.

This clone was counted once. This sequence joins TRBV7-9 and TRBJ2-1; D is unclear. Germline loops: CDR1 SEHNR, CDR2 FQNEAQ (reference sequence). This CDR3 comprises 13 residues. V was trimmed by 0 bases and J by 7 bases, leaving 7 bases between them. The CDR3 region is CASSLAMQNEQFF. CDR3 DNA: TGTGCCAGCAGCTTAGCGATGCAGAATGAGCAGTTCTTC.

In its sample, this clone was seen a few times. The V call is TRBV5-1, the J call TRBJ2-5; possible D gene TRBD2, 5 bases. The germline V and J ends were trimmed by 0 bases and 4 bases, with 7 bases remaining between them. In germline, CDR1 is SGHRS, CDR2 YFSETQ. The CDR3 length is 13 residues. The CDR3 spells CASSLAGRETQYF. The CDR3 bases are TGCGCCAGCAGCTTGGCGGGGAGAGAGACCCAGTACTTC.

The chain uses TRBV23-1 and TRBJ1-3, with D maybe TRBD1 (6 bases). TRBV23-1 is noted as an ORF with a role that remains uncertain. V dropped 10 bases and J dropped 4 bases, with 20 bases sitting between them. CDR3 length: 15 amino acids. CDR3: CANPPGGGLGNTIYF. In nucleotides, the CDR3 is TGCGCCAACCCCCCCGGGGGGGGGCTAGGAAACACCATATATTTT.

This clone appeared a few times. The gene calls are TRBV6-5 and TRBJ2-7; no definite D call. The ends were cut back, 0 bases at V and 7 bases at J, with 19 bases in the middle. CDR3 size: 16 residues. Germline CDR1 MNHEY, CDR2 SVGAGI. CDR3 loop: CASSYSLTAGPSEQYF. The CDR3 DNA sequence: TGTGCCAGCAGTTACTCCTTAACGGCAGGTCCCTCAGAGCAGTACTTC.